Listed below are T cell receptor beta chains from one sample, sequenced in a study of blood T cell repertoires in COVID-19. Here immunoSEQ multiplex PCR was the method, and the copy in TCRdb shows in-frame clones only, minus some. Seen here are around 250,000 clones, around 84% observed once, and the top ten hold approximately 5%. The sequencing sample was made of PBMCs or T cells enriched from blood (not recorded which). These receptors all stem from a man in his forties or fifties who had been exposed to COVID-19. Both conserved end residues are part of each CDR3. A D gene is named only where the DNA matches it firmly. Some rows have no size entry. The others give once, few or many, or a class for an expanded clone.

clone size	D gene	V gene	J gene	CDR3 DNA	CDR3 protein
once	TRBD1	TRBV7-9	TRBJ1-5	TGTGCCAGCAGCTTTCACATAGGGGGCGGCAATCAGCCCCAGCATTTT	CASSFHIGGGNQPQHF
many	TRBD2	TRBV11-3	TRBJ2-5	TGTGCCAGCAGCCCCAAAACTAGCGGGAAAACTCTGGGGCAAGAGACCCAGTACTTC	CASSPKTSGKTLGQETQYF
-	TRBD1	TRBV19	TRBJ1-2	TGTGCCAGTAGTCTCCTCGGACAGGGGCTCGATGGCTACACCTTC	CASSLLGQGLDGYTF
-	TRBD1	TRBV5-1	TRBJ2-5	TGCGCCAGCTCACTATACAGGGGACGAGAGACCCAGTACTTC	CASSLYRGRETQYF
-	TRBD1	TRBV2	TRBJ2-2	TGTGCCAGCAAAGAGAGAGGGGGCTTTGACACCGGGGAGCTGTTTTTT	CASKERGGFDTGELFF
-	-	TRBV7-9	TRBJ2-7	TGTGCCAGCAGTTCTCCAGGGGTTCACAACGAGCAGTACTTC	CASSSPGVHNEQYF
-	-	TRBV10-1	TRBJ1-1	TGCGCCAGCAGCCCGACTAGGAACACTGAAGCTTTCTTT	CASSPTRNTEAFF
-	-	TRBV7-3	TRBJ2-1	TGTGCCAGCAGCCAACTCGGACTATTAGACAATGAGCAGTTCTTC	CASSQLGLLDNEQFF
once	-	TRBV2	TRBJ2-2	TGTGCCAGCAGTTGGGGGGCCGGGGAGCTGTTTTTT	CASSWGAGELFF
-	-	TRBV30	TRBJ2-1	TGTGCCTGGAGGATGTTGTACGCGGAGCAGTTCTTC	CAWRMLYAEQFF
-	TRBD2	TRBV11-3	TRBJ2-2	TGTGCCAGCAGCACCGCGGCGGGCGGGAGGATGACCGGGGAGCTGTTTTTT	CASSTAAGGRMTGELFF
many	-	TRBV10-1	TRBJ2-1	TGCGCCAGCAGTGAGTCCTATTTAGGGGCCGCCTATGAGGATGAGCAGTTCTTC	CASSESYLGAAYEDEQFF
-	-	TRBV7-9	TRBJ1-5	TGTGCCAGCAGCTTAGAGCACAATCAGCCCCAGCATTTT	CASSLEHNQPQHF
-	-	TRBV29-1	TRBJ1-1	TGCAGCGCCCGGGAACACACTGAAGCTTTCTTT	CSAREHTEAFF
-	-	TRBV18	TRBJ2-7	TGTGCCAGCTCACCACCGGGCAGGGCGCGCGGGGCACTTAGCGAGCAGTACTTC	CASSPPGRARGALSEQYF
-	TRBD1	TRBV10-3	TRBJ1-6	TGTGCCACCAGGACAGGGAATGACTCACCCCTCCACTTT	CATRTGNDSPLHF
-	-	TRBV30	TRBJ2-5	TGTGCCTGGAACTCCCACACAGGGGGGGGAGAGACCCAGTACTTC	CAWNSHTGGGETQYF
-	TRBD2	TRBV9	TRBJ2-7	TGTGCCAGCAGCGTTCTGTTCGGGGGGATGTACGAGCAGTACTTC	CASSVLFGGMYEQYF
-	-	TRBV5-1	TRBJ1-2	TGCGCCAGCAGCTTGGCTGGGCTCGATGGCTACACCTTC	CASSLAGLDGYTF
-	-	TRBV9	TRBJ2-4	TGTGCCAGCAGCACCGGTTCGACTTTAGCCAAAAACATTCAGTACTTC	CASSTGSTLAKNIQYF
-	TRBD1	TRBV18	TRBJ2-2	TGTGCCAGCTCACCGACAGGGCCTGTCGGGGAGCTGTTTTTT	CASSPTGPVGELFF
-	TRBD1	TRBV5-1	TRBJ1-3	TGCGCCAGCAGCTTGGGGGACAGCTCTGGAAACACCATATATTTT	CASSLGDSSGNTIYF
-	TRBD1	TRBV10-3	TRBJ1-4	TGTGCCATTCAGGGGGCGGAAGAAAAACTGTTTTTT	CAIQGAEEKLFF
-	TRBD2	TRBV19	TRBJ2-1	TGTGCTTCTAGCGGGACATACAATGAGCAGTTCTTC	CASSGTYNEQFF
-	-	TRBV11-2	TRBJ2-7	TGTGCCAGCAGCAGGGTAGGGCAGGGCTACGAGCAGTACTTC	CASSRVGQGYEQYF
-	TRBD2	TRBV6-5	TRBJ2-3	TGTGCCAGCAGCCCGCTGCGCGGGAGGGAGTATTTT	CASSPLRGREYF